These 4 T cell receptor beta chains were all obtained from the same sample, sequenced in a study of T cells in Graves' hyperthyroidism and ophthalmopathy. Researchers amplified the TCR beta CDR3 regions from RNA transcripts. First-round RT-PCR with HTBI primers amplified the TCR CDR3 region. TCRdb independently ran MiXCR on the multiplex PCR reads; one entry per CDR3 protein. This sample has approximately 400,000 distinct CDR3 sequences; around a sixth occur once, and the top ten carry 40%. Sequencing was carried out using blood. These receptors originate from a young man with Graves' ophthalmopathy.

A few counts support this clonotype. A much larger clone differs from this one at a single base, so this may be a read error. V usage is TRBV14 and J usage is TRBJ1-2, with a possible D match to TRBD1 (5 bases). The germline CDR1 and CDR2 sequences are SGHDN and FVKESK. The CDR3 is made up of 13 amino acids. V lost 1 base and J 4 bases, leaving 7 bases between the germline ends. CDR3 residues: CASSQAGTYGYTF. Here the CDR3 DNA reads TGTGCCAGCAGCCAAGCCGGGACCTATGGCTACACCTTC.

V is TRBV6-2 or TRBV6-3 and J is TRBJ2-3, with 9 bases matching TRBD2. Trimming took 5 bases from V and 4 from J; bases not matched to a gene: 13. Germline V gene lookup returns CDR1 MNHEY and CDR2 SVGEGT. The CDR3 runs to 17 residues. The CDR3 loop is CASSDPFSGGSADTQYF. CDR3 DNA sequence: TGTGCCAGCAGTGACCCTTTTAGCGGGGGAAGCGCAGATACGCAGTATTTT.

The chain joins TRBV18 to TRBJ2-7; 8 nucleotides align to TRBD2. V shed 6 bases and J 5 bases; nucleotides not matched to a gene: 21. The CDR3 length is 18 residues. Germline V lookup: CDR1 KGHSH, CDR2 LQKENI. The CDR3: CASSSLPSGGSLLNEQYF. CDR3 nucleotides: TGTGCCAGCTCCTCCCTCCCCAGCGGGGGTTCTCTCCTGAACGAGCAGTACTTC.

This clonotype appeared many times. V usage is TRBV20-1 and J usage is TRBJ1-5; 10 positions match TRBD1. V dropped 1 base and J dropped 7; count of bases not matched to a gene: 4. From germline, CDR1 is DFQATT and CDR2 SNEGSKA (reference sequence). This CDR3 comprises 14 residues. In DNA form, the CDR3 reads TGCAGTGCTAGAGTTGCGACAGGGGGCCAGCCCCAGCATTTT. As protein: CSARVATGGQPQHF.